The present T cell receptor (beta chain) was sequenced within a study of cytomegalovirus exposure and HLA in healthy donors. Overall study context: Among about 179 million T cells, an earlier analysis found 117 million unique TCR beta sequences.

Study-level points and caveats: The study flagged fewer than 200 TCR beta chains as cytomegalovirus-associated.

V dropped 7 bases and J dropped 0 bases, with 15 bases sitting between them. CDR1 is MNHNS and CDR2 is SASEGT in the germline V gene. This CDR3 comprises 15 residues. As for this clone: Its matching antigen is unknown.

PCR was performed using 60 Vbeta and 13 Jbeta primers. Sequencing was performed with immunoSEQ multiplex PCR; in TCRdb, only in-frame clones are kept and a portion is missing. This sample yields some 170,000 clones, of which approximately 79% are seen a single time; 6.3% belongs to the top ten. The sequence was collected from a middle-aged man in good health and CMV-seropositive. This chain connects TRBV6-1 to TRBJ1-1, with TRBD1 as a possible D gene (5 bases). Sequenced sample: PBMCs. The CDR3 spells CASTQWGGMNTEAFF. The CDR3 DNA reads TGTGCCAGCACCCAATGGGGGGGAATGAACACTGAAGCTTTCTTT.